This T cell receptor beta chain was retrieved from a study of cytomegalovirus exposure and HLA in healthy donors (TCRdb year 2017). Study-wide context: An earlier analysis of roughly 630 of the donors reported roughly 300 Gb of sequence data and 117 million unique TCR beta sequences from about 180 million T cells. The number of typed donors differed by locus: about 620-630 for A, B, C, DRB1 and DQB1; roughly 510 for DQA1; 606 for DPA1; and 400 to 480 for DPB1. All discovery cohort repertoires had been generated on a single sequencing platform. The study was designed to test whether signatures of past pathogen exposure could be identified by cataloging public T cell receptors. The study combined high-throughput TCR immunosequencing, statistical association of individual TCRs with disease status, and machine learning to predict cytomegalovirus infection status. Besides the first cohort of some 670 subjects, a separate validation cohort made up of over a hundred different subjects was used. A later genetic analysis took genome-wide SNP genotypes for 398 of the 666 donors and used that subset as a discovery cohort. Across approximately 400 genotyped donors of the cohort, an average of roughly 200,000 unique TCR beta nucleotide sequences per donor were sequenced, and roughly 20% of those sequences were non-productive. Among the roughly 410 genotyped donors, 75% to 90% belonged to the genetic ancestry cluster associated with self-reported Caucasian donors. The later analysis used no new phenotypic data to find candidate immune exposures, relying instead on TCR beta sequences and their occurrence across donors. A handful of DR-DQ haplotypes were handled as single units for association and clustering because linkage in the cohort was strong. Class I and class II HLA loci were covered by the typing at four-digit resolution. An early release that covered fewer than 800 HLA-typed donors contained 300 to 350 gigabases of sequencing data and about 93 million unique TCR sequences. The study profiled the T cell repertoires of under 700 subjects by immunosequencing and related them to cytomegalovirus serostatus. In a later analysis, previously published TCR beta repertoires from several hundred donors were re-analyzed and high-resolution HLA genotyping was added so that TCR occurrence patterns could be studied. An earlier analysis of around 580 of the donors used high-throughput TCR beta sequencing to judge whether each TCR beta V gene segment behaved as functional or pseudogenic. Donor age, sex, ethnicity and CMV serostatus were compiled together with the repertoire data. The paper's findings and limits, for the study overall: In both the original and validation cohorts, the classifier was reported to diagnose cytomegalovirus status with high specificity and sensitivity. A later analysis found that TCR association rates varied across HLA loci, with DRB1 alleles showing the most associated TCRs and HLA-C alleles the fewest. A total of 150 to 200 TCR beta chains were listed by the study as associated with cytomegalovirus. The sequencing pipeline was judged likely to have produced a cluster of highly shared sequence variants as a technical artifact. A later analysis found that most CMV-associated TCR beta chains appeared HLA-restricted, with HLA associations seemingly driven largely by CMV exposure. Correlated functional status among segregating V segments might reflect linkage disequilibrium, but an unknown experimental factor could not be ruled out. Across donors, most TCR sequences were observed very rarely, whereas some public TCRs were present in many individuals. In a later analysis, about 16,000 TCR beta sequences were associated with specific HLA alleles at a false discovery rate of 0.05. Three of the identified cytomegalovirus-associated TCR beta chains were confirmed in vitro to be specific for cytomegalovirus antigens. A further reported finding was that TCR beta sequences accurately predicted the HLA-A and HLA-B alleles for most subjects in the first cohort. Seventeen rarely observed V segments, including chromosome 9 orphons, were excluded from the earlier analysis of several hundred of the donors because counts were too low. In an earlier analysis of approximately 590 of the donors, most TCR beta V segments appeared in productive rearrangements about 87% or about 30% of the time, broadly matching IMGT annotations. In a later analysis, HLA-associated TCR beta chains were found to be more clonally expanded and to have lower generation probabilities than equally common non-associated chains. In this cohort, only TCR beta chains were sequenced, and detectable features were limited by the absence of alpha or paired-chain data. A later genetic analysis associated a missense DCLRE1C variant with V-gene and J-gene trimming of TCR beta chains, and an independent cohort replicated the association. The presence/absence analyses assumed that sequencing depth was roughly uniform across donors, and that assumption may not be true. Immune exposure information for the cohort was limited to CMV serostatus. In a later analysis, several top co-occurrence clusters were reported to appear linked to parvovirus B19, influenza, CMV and Epstein-Barr virus. According to a later genetic analysis, donors in an Asian-associated ancestry cluster had fewer N-insertions in productive TCRs than the roughly 660-donor mean. The authors suggested that the approach could potentially be extended to other disease states and immunological phenotypes. Because the 87-base-pair reads could not distinguish some IMGT-functional V segments, including TRBV6-2 and TRBV6-3, those segments were excluded. Because HLA typing was missing for some donors at each locus, association tests included only the typed subset. Assigning TCR associations to individual alleles was difficult when HLA alleles, especially DR and DQ, strongly co-occurred.

The cohort comprised more than 550 healthy bone marrow donors. At the time of sampling, all cohort members were nominally healthy, though unrecorded immune exposures were likely present. The donor was CMV seronegative and was included in the group of a few hundred seronegative cohort members. Every donor gave a peripheral blood sample, and the peripheral blood mononuclear cells from that sample were used for TCR beta sequencing. The Qiagen DNeasy Blood Extraction Kit was used to extract genomic DNA from the blood cell samples. In this sample, this clone turned up once. There is no known antigen for this receptor. There are no base qualities to consult, and no much larger clone falls within one base. Reading from cysteine to phenylalanine, the CDR3 counts 15 amino acids. The sequence is cut down to CDR3 DNA, 45 bases in frame from base 1. As encoded in the germline V gene, CDR1 is MGHRA while CDR2 is YSYEKL. V has 2 bases trimmed and J has 4 bases trimmed; junction bases matching no gene number 5.

Libraries were built with the immunoSEQ multiplex PCR assay. The multiplex PCR relied on a mix of 60 forward primers for TCR Vbeta segments and 13 reverse primers for TCR Jbeta segments. Amplification of the CDR3 region of rearranged TCR beta genes was performed with a multiplex PCR assay on genomic DNA. On the Illumina HiSeq System, the amplified TCR beta libraries were sequenced as 87-base-pair reads. The original methods were these. Across the 666 repertoires, a later analysis counted approximately 83 million unique TCR beta chains, approximately 12 million of which were shared by at least two donors. Raw reads were error-corrected and collapsed into unique sequences with a nearest-neighbor algorithm that merged closely related sequences to remove PCR and sequencing errors. CDR3 sequences were aligned to IMGT reference sequences to assign V, D and J gene segments. For a sequence to be retained, a match of at least six nucleotides was required to both a V gene segment and a J gene segment. Rearrangements were classified as productive when the CDR3 lacked stop codons and remained in frame with V and J, and all other rearrangements were classified as non-productive. Following IMGT convention, CDR3 was defined as the stretch from the second conserved V-encoded cysteine up to the conserved J-encoded phenylalanine. In an earlier analysis of just under 600 of the donors, sequences lacking an unambiguous match to a single V gene segment were excluded. An earlier analysis of about 590 of the donors classified V segments as functional when productive rearrangements were above 56.7% and as segregating when the standard deviation between donors was above 5%. To diagnose cytomegalovirus status from the catalog of TCR beta chain sequences, a statistical classification framework was built. In a later analysis, TCR nucleotide sequences were compared against IMGT/GENE-DB human TR gene sequences so that V and J genes could be assigned. In a later analysis, CDR3 sequences and most-parsimonious VDJ recombination scenarios were assigned using the TCRdist pipeline. In a later analysis, each TCR beta chain was defined by its CDR3 amino acid sequence together with its V-gene family, and reads without a unique V-gene family were excluded. In a later analysis, fewer than 650 highly shared, low-generation-probability nucleotide sequences were removed to address suspected cross-contamination and a sequencing artifact. In a later analysis, a clonal expansion index was calculated for each public chain from normalized within-repertoire ranks of inferred template counts. In a later analysis, generation probabilities were computed using a VDJ recombination model fitted to out-of-frame rearrangements, and the results were checked against IGoR. A later analysis scored TCR-TCR, TCR-HLA and TCR-CMV co-occurrence with hypergeometric tests, applying a repertoire-size bias correction to TCR pairs. To estimate false discovery rates, a later analysis permuted the HLA or CMV assignments 20 times. In a later analysis, co-occurring TCRs were grouped with DBSCAN, and TCRdist sequence similarity was added when clustering was performed within HLA-allele-positive subsets. For co-occurrence clustering, repertoires with fewer than 30,000 or more than 120,000 public chains were excluded, along with 5 or 6 repertoires with anomalous nucleotide sharing. Entries here come from immuneACCESS through TCRdb and include only in-frame sequences with V and J called. Some clones fail to appear in such tables; in the studies checked, an unresolved V gene covers under half of the shortfall, and the cause of the remainder is unknown. V and J calls and clone size are as listed in that table; D and trimming were resolved from the DNA. A total of around 130,000 clones appear in this sample, about four fifths of them only once. Less than 4% of the sample rests with the top ten.

In this chain, TRBV4-1 is recombined with TRBJ1-1, with 9 bases in between that match TRBD1. Sample: PBMCs. The clonotype comes from a young man in good health and CMV-seronegative. CDR3 sequence: CASSQYRGHATEAFF. The nucleotide sequence reads TGCGCCAGCAGCCAATACAGGGGGCACGCCACTGAAGCTTTCTTT.